This TCR beta chain was documented in a study of graft-versus-host responses after intestinal transplantation. Germline-derived CDR1 and CDR2 are KGHSH and LQKENI. The J segment lost 8 bases and the V segment lost 3 bases, leaving 5 bases of the junction unmatched. The CDR3 has 13 amino acids. A few counts support this clone. No antigen is known for it. Here immunoSEQ multiplex PCR was the method, and the copy in TCRdb shows in-frame clones only, minus some. The data show fewer than 85,000 clones, nearly 85% seen once. The sample consisted of unstimulated CD4+ T cells sorted from spleen or lymph node cells, taken before transplant. The genes are TRBV18 and TRBJ1-2, with 8 bases identical to TRBD1. The source of this sequence is a human donor who was the organ donor for an intestinal transplant. CDR3 nucleotide sequence: TGTGCCAGCTCACCCCCAGGGGGCCGCGGCTACACCTTC. Protein: CASSPPGGRGYTF. The full variable domain, in which reference TRBV18 and TRBJ1-2 provide the parts outside the CDR3, is NAGVMQNPRHLVRRRGQEARLRCSPMKGHSHVYWYRQLPEEGLKFMVYLQKENIIDESGMPKERFSAEFPKEGPSILRIQQVVRGDSAAYFCASSPPGGRGYTFGSGTRLTVV.